This T cell receptor (beta chain) was documented in a study of PD-L1 blockade in urothelial cancer. On the study more broadly: The patients first took atezolizumab in about 2014, receiving 1,200 mg intravenously every 3 weeks. Analysis of blood occurred 3 weeks (second dose) and 6 weeks after treatment start.

Using immunoSEQ multiplex PCR, the repertoire was profiled, and TCRdb retains in-frame clones only, with some absent. The sample lists about 82,000 clones, around 87% occurring once. It was locally advanced or metastatic urothelial carcinoma that patients had. Sampling of each patient yielded between 1 and 8 specimens, collected pretreatment and on-treatment. Germline values: CDR1 SGHVS, CDR2 FNYEAQ. Unmatched junction bases numbered 11, after V lost 6 bases and J lost 6 bases. The CDR3 totals 16 residues. The source is a woman between 65 and 79 years old with urothelial cancer. The chain joins TRBV7-6 to TRBJ2-2; TRBD1 aligns across 9 bases. Material: PBMCs, obtained around atezolizumab (anti-PD-L1) treatment. The CDR3: CASSGYRGPLAGELFF. The CDR3, as DNA: TGTGCCAGCAGTGGATACAGGGGGCCCCTGGCCGGGGAGCTGTTTTTT. The whole variable domain, filled in from reference TRBV7-6 and TRBJ2-2, reads GAGVSQSPRYKVTKRGQDVALRCDPISGHVSLYWYRQALGQGPEFLTYFNYEAQQDKSGLPNDRFSAERPEGSISTLTIQRTEQRDSAMYRCASSGYRGPLAGELFFGEGSRLTVL.